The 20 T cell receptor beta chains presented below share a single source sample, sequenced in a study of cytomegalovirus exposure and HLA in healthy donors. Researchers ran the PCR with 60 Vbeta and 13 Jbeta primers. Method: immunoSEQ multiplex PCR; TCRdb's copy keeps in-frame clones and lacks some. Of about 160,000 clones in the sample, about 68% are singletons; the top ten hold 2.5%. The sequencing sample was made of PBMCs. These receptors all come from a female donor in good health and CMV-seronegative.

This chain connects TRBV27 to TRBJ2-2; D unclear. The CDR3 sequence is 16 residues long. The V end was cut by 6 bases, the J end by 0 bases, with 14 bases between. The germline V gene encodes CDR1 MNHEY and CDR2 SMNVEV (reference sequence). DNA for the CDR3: TGTGCCAGCAGCCCGTCTTTGCGTTCGAACACCGGGGAGCTGTTTTTT. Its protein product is CASSPSLRSNTGELFF.

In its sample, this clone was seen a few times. This CDR3 reads CASSEGRGHEKLFF. The DNA of the CDR3 is TGTGCCAGCAGTGAGGGCAGGGGGCATGAAAAACTGTTTTTT. The chain employs TRBV2 and TRBJ1-4; 8 bases agree with TRBD1. The CDR3 has 14 residues. Trimming took 3 bases from V and 6 from J; bases not matched to a gene: 3. Germline values: CDR1 SNHLY, CDR2 FYNNEI.

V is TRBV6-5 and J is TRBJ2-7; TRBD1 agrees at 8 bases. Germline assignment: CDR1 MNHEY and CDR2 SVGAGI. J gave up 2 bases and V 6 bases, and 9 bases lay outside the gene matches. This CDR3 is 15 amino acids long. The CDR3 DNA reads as TGTGCCAGCAGCGAACAGGGGGTTCAAACCTACGAGCAGTACTTC. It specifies CASSEQGVQTYEQYF.

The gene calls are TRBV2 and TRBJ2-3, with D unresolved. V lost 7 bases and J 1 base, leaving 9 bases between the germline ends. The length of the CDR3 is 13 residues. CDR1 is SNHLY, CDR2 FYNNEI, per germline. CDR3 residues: CASIRGRTDTQYF. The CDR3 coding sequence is TGTGCCAGCATCCGAGGCCGCACAGATACGCAGTATTTT.

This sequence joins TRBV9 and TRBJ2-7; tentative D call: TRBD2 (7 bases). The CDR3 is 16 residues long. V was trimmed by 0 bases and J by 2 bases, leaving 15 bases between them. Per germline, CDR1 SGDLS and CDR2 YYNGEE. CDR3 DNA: TGTGCCAGCAGCGTAGTGGTAGGGGGGGCTACCTACGAGCAGTACTTC. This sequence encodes CASSVVVGGATYEQYF.

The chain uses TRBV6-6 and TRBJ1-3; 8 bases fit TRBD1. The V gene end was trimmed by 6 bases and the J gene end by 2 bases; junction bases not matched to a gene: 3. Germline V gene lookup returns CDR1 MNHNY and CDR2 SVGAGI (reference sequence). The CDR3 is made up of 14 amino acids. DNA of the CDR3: TGTGCCAGCAGCCCGGACAGGGCTGGAAACACCATATATTTT. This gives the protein CASSPDRAGNTIYF.

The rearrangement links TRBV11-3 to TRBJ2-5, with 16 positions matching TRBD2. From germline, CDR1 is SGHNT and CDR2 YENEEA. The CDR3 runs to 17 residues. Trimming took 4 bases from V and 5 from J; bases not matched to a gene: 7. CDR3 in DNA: TGTGCCAGCAGCTCGGGACTAGCGGGAGGGAATCGGGAGACCCAGTACTTC. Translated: CASSSGLAGGNRETQYF. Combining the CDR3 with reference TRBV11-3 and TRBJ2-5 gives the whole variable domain EAGVVQSPRYKIIEKKQPVAFWCNPISGHNTLYWYLQNLGQGPELLIRYENEEAVDDSQLPKDRFSAERLKGVDSTLKIQPAELGDSAVYLCASSSGLAGGNRETQYFGPGTRLLVL.

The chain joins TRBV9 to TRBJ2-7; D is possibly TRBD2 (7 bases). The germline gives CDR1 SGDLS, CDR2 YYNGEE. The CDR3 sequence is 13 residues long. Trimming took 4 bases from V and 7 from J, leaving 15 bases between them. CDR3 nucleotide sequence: TGTGCCAGCAGCCCCGCGGGGGCGGGGGAGCAGTACTTC. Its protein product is CASSPAGAGEQYF. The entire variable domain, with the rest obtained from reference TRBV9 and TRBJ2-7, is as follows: DSGVTQTPKHLITATGQRVTLRCSPRSGDLSVYWYQQSLDQGLQFLIQYYNGEERAKGNILERFSAQQFPDLHSELNLSSLELGDSALYFCASSPAGAGEQYFGPGTRLTVT.

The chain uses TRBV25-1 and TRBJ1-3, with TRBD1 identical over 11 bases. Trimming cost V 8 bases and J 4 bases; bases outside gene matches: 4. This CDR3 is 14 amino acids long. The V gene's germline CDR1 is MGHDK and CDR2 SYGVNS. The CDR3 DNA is TGTGCCAGCGCTGGGACAGGGGGAGGAAACACCATATATTTT. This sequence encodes CASAGTGGGNTIYF.

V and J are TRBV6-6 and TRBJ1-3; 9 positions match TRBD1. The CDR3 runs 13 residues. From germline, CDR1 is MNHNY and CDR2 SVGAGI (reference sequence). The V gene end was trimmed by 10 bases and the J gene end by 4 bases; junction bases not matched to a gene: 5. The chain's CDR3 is CAIGQGIGNTIYF. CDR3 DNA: TGTGCCATCGGACAGGGGATAGGAAACACCATATATTTT.

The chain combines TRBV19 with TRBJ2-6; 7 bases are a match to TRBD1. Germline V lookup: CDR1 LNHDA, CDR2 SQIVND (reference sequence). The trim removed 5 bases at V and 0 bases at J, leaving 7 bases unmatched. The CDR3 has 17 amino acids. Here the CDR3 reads CASSPDRVSSGANVLTF. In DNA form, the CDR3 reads TGTGCCAGTAGTCCCGACAGGGTTAGCTCTGGGGCCAACGTCCTGACTTTC.

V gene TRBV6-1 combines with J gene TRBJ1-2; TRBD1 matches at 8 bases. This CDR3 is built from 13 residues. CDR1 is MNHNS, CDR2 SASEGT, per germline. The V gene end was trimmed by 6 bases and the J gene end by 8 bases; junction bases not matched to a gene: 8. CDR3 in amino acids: CASSSQGARGYTF. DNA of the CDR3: TGTGCCAGCAGCTCTCAGGGGGCAAGGGGCTACACCTTC.

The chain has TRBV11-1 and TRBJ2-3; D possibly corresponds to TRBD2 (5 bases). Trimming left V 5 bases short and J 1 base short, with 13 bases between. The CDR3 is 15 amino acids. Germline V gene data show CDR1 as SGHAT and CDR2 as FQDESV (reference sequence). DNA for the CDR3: TGTGCCAGCAGCCCCCGAGGACTGGGCACAGATACGCAGTATTTT. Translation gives CASSPRGLGTDTQYF.

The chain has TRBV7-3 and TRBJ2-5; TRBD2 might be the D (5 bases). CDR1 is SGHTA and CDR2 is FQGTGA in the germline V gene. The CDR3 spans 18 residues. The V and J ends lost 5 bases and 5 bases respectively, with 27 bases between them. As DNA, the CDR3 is TGTGCCAGCAGCCCCGGGGTGGCTAGCAGAATCGGCGAGGAGACCCAGTACTTC. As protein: CASSPGVASRIGEETQYF.

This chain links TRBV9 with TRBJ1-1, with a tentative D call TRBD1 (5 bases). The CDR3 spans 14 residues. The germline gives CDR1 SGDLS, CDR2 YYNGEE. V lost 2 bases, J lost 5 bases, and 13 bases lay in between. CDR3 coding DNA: TGTGCCAGCAGCGTCGGGGGGGGGAAAACTGAAGCTTTCTTT. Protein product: CASSVGGGKTEAFF.

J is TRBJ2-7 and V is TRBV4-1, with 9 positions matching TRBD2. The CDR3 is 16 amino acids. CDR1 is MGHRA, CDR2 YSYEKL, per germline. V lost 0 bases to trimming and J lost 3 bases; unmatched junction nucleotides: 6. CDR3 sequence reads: CASSQEGGRADYEQYF. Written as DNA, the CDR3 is TGCGCCAGCAGCCAAGAGGGCGGGAGGGCCGACTACGAGCAGTACTTC.

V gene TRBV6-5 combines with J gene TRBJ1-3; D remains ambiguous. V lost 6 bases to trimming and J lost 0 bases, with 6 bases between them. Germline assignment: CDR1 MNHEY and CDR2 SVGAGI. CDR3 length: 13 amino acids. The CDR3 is CASREHSGNTIYF. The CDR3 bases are TGTGCCAGCAGAGAGCACTCTGGAAACACCATATATTTT.

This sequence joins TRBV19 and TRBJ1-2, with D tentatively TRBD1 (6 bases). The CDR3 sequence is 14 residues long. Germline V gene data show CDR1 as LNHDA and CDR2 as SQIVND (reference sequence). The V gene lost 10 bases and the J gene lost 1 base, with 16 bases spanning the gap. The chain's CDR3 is CANPYGGLNYGYTF. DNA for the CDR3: TGTGCCAACCCATACGGGGGGCTTAACTATGGCTACACCTTC.

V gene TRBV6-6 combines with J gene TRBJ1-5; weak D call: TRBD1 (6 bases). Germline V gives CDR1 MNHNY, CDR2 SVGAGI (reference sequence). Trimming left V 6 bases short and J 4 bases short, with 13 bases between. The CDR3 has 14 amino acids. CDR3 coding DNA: TGTGCCAGCAGCCGGGACACACGGAATCAGCCCCAGCATTTT. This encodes CASSRDTRNQPQHF.

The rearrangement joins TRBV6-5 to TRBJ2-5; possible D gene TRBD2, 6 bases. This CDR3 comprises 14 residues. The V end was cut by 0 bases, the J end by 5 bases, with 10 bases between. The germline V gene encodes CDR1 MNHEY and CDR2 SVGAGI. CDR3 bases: TGTGCCAGCAGTTACTCGATTGGGGGGGAGACCCAGTACTTC. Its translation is CASSYSIGGETQYF.